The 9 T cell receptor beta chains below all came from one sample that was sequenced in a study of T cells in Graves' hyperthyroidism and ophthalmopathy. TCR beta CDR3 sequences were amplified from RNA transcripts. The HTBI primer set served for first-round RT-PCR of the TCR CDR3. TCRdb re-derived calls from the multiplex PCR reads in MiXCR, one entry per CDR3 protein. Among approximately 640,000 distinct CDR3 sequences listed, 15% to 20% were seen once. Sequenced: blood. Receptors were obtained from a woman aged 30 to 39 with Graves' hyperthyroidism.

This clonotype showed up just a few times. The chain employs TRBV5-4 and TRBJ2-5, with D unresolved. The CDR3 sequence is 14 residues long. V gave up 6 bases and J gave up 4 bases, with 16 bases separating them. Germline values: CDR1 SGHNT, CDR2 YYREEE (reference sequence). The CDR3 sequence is CASTPNRAVETQYF. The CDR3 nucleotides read TGTGCCAGCACGCCAAATAGGGCCGTAGAGACCCAGTACTTC.

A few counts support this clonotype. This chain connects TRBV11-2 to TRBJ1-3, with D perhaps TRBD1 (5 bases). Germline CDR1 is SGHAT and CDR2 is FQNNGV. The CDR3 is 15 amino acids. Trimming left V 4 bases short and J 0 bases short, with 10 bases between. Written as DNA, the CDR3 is TGTGCCAGCAGCTCGGGACCAAGCTCTGGAAACACCATATATTTT. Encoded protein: CASSSGPSSGNTIYF.

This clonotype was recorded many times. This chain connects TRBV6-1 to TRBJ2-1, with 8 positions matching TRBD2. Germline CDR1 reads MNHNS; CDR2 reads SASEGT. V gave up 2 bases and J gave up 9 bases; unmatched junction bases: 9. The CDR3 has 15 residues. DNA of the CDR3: TGTGCCAGCAGTGAATATGGGACTAGTATCCTTGAGCAGTTCTTC. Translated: CASSEYGTSILEQFF.

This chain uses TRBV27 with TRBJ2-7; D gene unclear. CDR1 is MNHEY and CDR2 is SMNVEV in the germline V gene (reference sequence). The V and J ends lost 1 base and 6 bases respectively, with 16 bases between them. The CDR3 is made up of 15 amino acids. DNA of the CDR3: TGTGCCAGCAGTTTATATCGCGGTACGACCTTCGAGCAGTACTTC. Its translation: CASSLYRGTTFEQYF.

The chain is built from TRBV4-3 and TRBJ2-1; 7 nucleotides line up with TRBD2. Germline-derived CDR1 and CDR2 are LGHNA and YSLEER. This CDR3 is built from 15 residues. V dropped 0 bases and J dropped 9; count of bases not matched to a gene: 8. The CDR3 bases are TGCGCCAGCAGCCAAGATAGCCGGACTAGAGGTGAGCAGTTCTTC. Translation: CASSQDSRTRGEQFF.

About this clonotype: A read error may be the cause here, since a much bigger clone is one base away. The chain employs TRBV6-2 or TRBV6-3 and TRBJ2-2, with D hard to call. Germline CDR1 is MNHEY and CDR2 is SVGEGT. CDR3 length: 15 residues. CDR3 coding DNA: TGTGCCAGCAGTTACGCCGGTCTAAACACCTGGGAGCTGTTTTTT. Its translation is CASSYAGLNTWELFF.

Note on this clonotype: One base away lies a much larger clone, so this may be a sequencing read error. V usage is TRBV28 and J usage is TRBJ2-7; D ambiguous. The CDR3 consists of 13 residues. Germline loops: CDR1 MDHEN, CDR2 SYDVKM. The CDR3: CVSNRLGPYEQYF. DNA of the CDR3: TGTGTCAGCAATCGACTTGGACCCTACGAGCAGTACTTC.

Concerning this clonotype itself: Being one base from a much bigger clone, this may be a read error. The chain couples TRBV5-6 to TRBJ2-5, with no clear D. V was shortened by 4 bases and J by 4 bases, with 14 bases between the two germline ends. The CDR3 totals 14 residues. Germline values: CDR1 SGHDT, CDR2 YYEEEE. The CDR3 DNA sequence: TGTGCCAGCAGCACTGATAGGGAACTAGAGACCCAGTACTTC. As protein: CASSTDRELETQYF.

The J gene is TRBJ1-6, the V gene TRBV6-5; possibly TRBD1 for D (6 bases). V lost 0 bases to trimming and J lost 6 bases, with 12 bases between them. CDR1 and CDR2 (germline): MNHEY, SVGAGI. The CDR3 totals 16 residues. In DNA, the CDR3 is TGTGCCAGCAGTTACTCGATACAGGGACCTAATTCACCCCTCCACTTT. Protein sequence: CASSYSIQGPNSPLHF.